This T cell receptor (beta chain) was identified in a study of Ad26.COV2.S vaccination and SARS-CoV-2 variants. The study's findings and limits: Substantial breadth was reportedly displayed by spike-specific CD8+ and CD4+ T cell responses after vaccination.

Details on this clone: Its antigen is as yet unknown. The same CDR3 is also encoded by other DNA sequences in this sample.

Sequencing was performed with immunoSEQ multiplex PCR; in TCRdb, only in-frame clones are kept and a portion is missing. Of 150,000 to 200,000 clones in the sample, around nine tenths are singletons; the top ten hold approximately 6%. This CDR3 is built from 11 residues. V was shortened by 5 bases and J by 5 bases, with 5 bases between the two germline ends. This chain connects TRBV12-3 or TRBV12-4 to TRBJ2-3; no firm D call. The origin of this receptor is a human donor who had recovered from COVID-19. The material was peripheral blood, obtained after recovery from COVID-19. For the CDR3, the DNA is TGTGCCAGCAGTCTAGGAGATACGCAGTATTTT. Amino acid sequence: CASSLGDTQYF.